Listed here are 29 T cell receptor beta chains from one sample, sequenced in a study of shared clonotypes between healthy human individuals (dated by TCRdb to 2019 to 2021). The library relied on the immunoSEQ multiplex PCR assay. Imported from immuneACCESS, the table was reduced by TCRdb to in-frame sequences with V and J called. These copies leave out some clones; in studies compared against another copy, an unresolved V gene accounts for under half, and the cause of the remainder is not known. The sample contains more than 200,000 clones, over 60% of them found a single time. The ten largest account for over 8.5% of the sample. Source material: memory CD4+ T cells sorted from blood. This sample's cell subset or site label indicates: CD45RA-negative fraction. These receptors came from a man aged 25-45 years in good health.

The rearrangement joins TRBV18 to TRBJ2-2; 10 nucleotides align to TRBD1. CDR3 size: 16 residues. The ends lost 1 base at V and 5 bases at J; junction bases unmatched: 4. Germline CDR1 and CDR2: KGHSH and LQKENI. CDR3 coding DNA: TGTGCCAGCTCACCACGGGGGACAGGGGTGACCGGGGAGCTGTTTTTT. It is translated as CASSPRGTGVTGELFF.

The table lists this clone with many counts. Other DNA sequences within the sample encode an identical CDR3. V gene TRBV7-2 combines with J gene TRBJ2-1, with 8 bases matching TRBD1. V lost 3 bases, J lost 2 bases, and 3 bases stayed unmatched. CDR3 length: 15 amino acids. The germline V gene has CDR1 SGHTA and CDR2 FQGNSA. CDR3 protein: CASSLGTGPYNEQFF. The CDR3 DNA follows: TGTGCCAGCAGCTTGGGGACAGGTCCCTACAATGAGCAGTTCTTC.

Only a few counts were recorded for this clone. This sequence joins TRBV5-1 and TRBJ2-7, with D possibly TRBD2 on 6 matching bases. The CDR3 runs 15 residues. The germline gives CDR1 SGHRS, CDR2 YFSETQ. Deletions cut 4 bases from V and 1 base from J, with 15 bases between. Here the CDR3 reads CASSTTGLRSYEQYF. CDR3 bases: TGCGCCAGCAGCACCACGGGACTCCGGTCCTACGAGCAGTACTTC. The full variable domain, its missing parts supplied by reference TRBV5-1 and TRBJ2-7, is KAGVTQTPRYLIKTRGQQVTLSCSPISGHRSVSWYQQTPGQGLQFLFEYFSETQRNKGNFPGRFSGRQFSNSRSEMNVSTLELGDSALYLCASSTTGLRSYEQYFGPGTRLTVT.

This clone came up a few times. The rearrangement uses TRBV4-1 and TRBJ2-7; a weak D match, TRBD1 (5 bases). V dropped 5 bases and J dropped 0 bases, with 14 bases sitting between them. The germline V gene has CDR1 MGHRA and CDR2 YSYEKL. The CDR3 is 15 amino acids. The CDR3 coding sequence is TGCGCCAGCAGCTTCCAAGGAGACAGCTCCTACGAGCAGTACTTC. This gives the protein CASSFQGDSSYEQYF.

In its sample, this clone was seen once. CDR3 sequence: CSAQMGTGGDTQYF. CDR3 nucleotide sequence: TGCAGCGCCCAAATGGGGACAGGGGGGGATACGCAGTATTTT. This chain connects TRBV29-1 to TRBJ2-3; TRBD1 matches at 11 bases. Germline V lookup: CDR1 SQVTM, CDR2 ANQGSEA. With 7 bases clipped from V and 6 bases from J, the junction kept 9 bases outside the gene matches. The length of the CDR3 is 14 residues.

Only one count was recorded for this clone. The chain combines TRBV5-1 with TRBJ2-7; 9 nucleotides line up with TRBD1. The junction had 12 bases not matched to a gene; V was cut back by 4 bases and J by 7 bases. This CDR3 spans 15 amino acids. Germline lookup yields CDR1 SGHRS and CDR2 YFSETQ. CDR3 coding DNA: TGCGCCAGCAGCGTAGCCGGGACAGGGAATCGGGAGCAGTACTTC. It codes for CASSVAGTGNREQYF.

The J gene is TRBJ2-3, the V gene TRBV4-1; D call uncertain. Looked up from germline, CDR1 is MGHRA and CDR2 is YSYEKL. The CDR3 totals 13 residues. Trimming stripped 1 base from V and 6 bases from J, with 8 bases between. The CDR3 nucleotides read TGCGCCAGCAGCCAAGGGGTGGGGGATACGCAGTATTTT. It translates to CASSQGVGDTQYF.

J is TRBJ2-1 and V is TRBV2, with 10 positions matching TRBD2. CDR1 SNHLY and CDR2 FYNNEI come from the germline V gene. Trimming cost V 7 bases and J 9 bases; bases outside gene matches: 9. This CDR3 is built from 14 residues. The CDR3 reads CASMLTSGIGEQFF. The CDR3 DNA follows: TGTGCCAGCATGCTAACTAGCGGGATCGGTGAGCAGTTCTTC.

This chain links TRBV14 with TRBJ1-3, with 9 nucleotides matching TRBD1. Germline CDR1 SGHDN, CDR2 FVKESK. V trimming: 4 bases; J trimming: 0 bases; junction bases outside the gene matches: 13. CDR3 size: 19 residues. CDR3: CASSPGTGSIHLSGNTIYF. The CDR3 DNA reads TGTGCCAGCAGCCCGGGGACAGGGAGCATCCATCTCTCTGGAAACACCATATATTTT. Looking up the rest from reference TRBV14 and TRBJ1-3 gives the full variable domain: EAGVTQFPSHSVIEKGQTVTLRCDPISGHDNLYWYRRVMGKEIKFLLHFVKESKQDESGMPNNRFLAERTGGTYSTLKVQPAELEDSGVYFCASSPGTGSIHLSGNTIYFGEGSWLTVV.

J is TRBJ2-2 and V is TRBV6-1; D may be TRBD2 (6 bases). CDR3 size: 14 residues. Germline values: CDR1 MNHNS, CDR2 SASEGT. The V end was cut by 5 bases, the J end by 6 bases, with 13 bases between. CDR3 residues: CASSSERVPGELFF. The DNA for the CDR3 is TGTGCCAGCAGTTCGGAGCGGGTACCCGGGGAGCTGTTTTTT.

This clone was counted a few times. J is TRBJ2-1 and V is TRBV2; D not resolved. This CDR3 has 12 residues. Germline lookup yields CDR1 SNHLY and CDR2 FYNNEI. The ends were cut back, 6 bases at V and 9 bases at J, with 12 bases in the middle. This chain's CDR3 is CASSALSGEQFF. The CDR3 DNA is TGTGCCAGCAGCGCCTTGAGTGGTGAGCAGTTCTTC.

V is TRBV6-1 and J is TRBJ1-1; the match to TRBD1 covers 7 bases. CDR3 length equals 17 residues. J lost 3 bases, V lost 2 bases, and 12 bases had no gene match. Germline V gives CDR1 MNHNS, CDR2 SASEGT. This CDR3 is CASSESATGWWDTEAFF. The CDR3 nucleotides are TGTGCCAGCAGTGAATCAGCGACAGGGTGGTGGGACACTGAAGCTTTCTTT.

This clone was observed a handful of times. The rearrangement uses TRBV5-8 and TRBJ2-1; D not resolved. This CDR3 is 13 amino acids long. Germline V CDR1 and CDR2: SGHTS, YDEGEE. The V end was cut by 0 bases, the J end by 9 bases, with 10 bases between. The CDR3 DNA is TGTGCCAGCAGCTTGGCTAGGTTGGGTGAGCAGTTCTTC. The encoded protein is CASSLARLGEQFF.

This clone was seen just once. The gene calls are TRBV5-4 and TRBJ2-7; 7 positions agree with TRBD1. CDR3 length: 15 amino acids. With 1 base clipped from V and 2 bases from J, the junction kept 6 bases outside the gene matches. Germline V gives CDR1 SGHNT, CDR2 YYREEE (reference sequence). The CDR3 DNA reads as TGTGCCAGCAGCTTGAGGACAGGAGCTACCTACGAGCAGTACTTC. It specifies CASSLRTGATYEQYF.

The chain uses TRBV28 and TRBJ2-5; 9 bases fit TRBD1. Trimming cost V 4 bases and J 5 bases; bases outside gene matches: 8. The CDR3 loop spans 15 amino acids. Looked up from germline, CDR1 is MDHEN and CDR2 is SYDVKM. In nucleotides, the CDR3 is TGTGCCAGCAGTTGGGGGACAGGGCGGTACGAGACCCAGTACTTC. This translates into CASSWGTGRYETQYF.

The chain recombines TRBV5-1 with TRBJ2-7; no clear D. The V end was cut by 2 bases, the J end by 1 base, with 10 bases between. This CDR3 spans 14 amino acids. CDR1 and CDR2 (germline): SGHRS, YFSETQ. CDR3 protein: CASSFTVTSYEQYF. As DNA, the CDR3 is TGCGCCAGCAGCTTCACAGTTACATCCTACGAGCAGTACTTC.

V and J are TRBV5-8 and TRBJ1-5, with 8 bases aligning to TRBD1. Germline assignment: CDR1 SGHTS and CDR2 YDEGEE. Trimming cost V 5 bases and J 5 bases; bases outside gene matches: 6. The CDR3 consists of 14 residues. CDR3 residues: CASSGGQGYQPQHF. The CDR3 DNA follows: TGTGCCAGCAGTGGAGGACAGGGATATCAGCCCCAGCATTTT.

The chain joins TRBV18 to TRBJ1-5; possible D gene TRBD1, 5 bases. CDR3 size: 14 residues. The V end lost 6 bases, the J end lost 3 bases, and 12 bases lay between the germline ends. Germline CDR1 reads KGHSH; CDR2 reads LQKENI. CDR3 sequence (DNA): TGTGCCAGCTCGACGGGGACTTTCAATCAGCCCCAGCATTTT. Amino acid sequence: CASSTGTFNQPQHF.

The J gene is TRBJ2-1, the V gene TRBV7-7, with TRBD1 matching 7 bases. The ends lost 1 base at V and 6 bases at J; junction bases unmatched: 6. The germline CDR1 and CDR2 sequences are SSHAT and FNYEAQ (reference sequence). The CDR3 has 15 residues. The CDR3 DNA reads TGTGCCAGCAGCTTAGGTAGAGCAGGGGGCAATGAGCAGTTCTTC. It is translated as CASSLGRAGGNEQFF.

This clone appeared a few times. This chain links TRBV7-9 with TRBJ2-5, with 9 bases lining up with TRBD1. Germline assignment: CDR1 SEHNR and CDR2 FQNEAQ (reference sequence). With 5 bases clipped from V and 5 bases from J, the junction kept 6 bases outside the gene matches. The length of the CDR3 is 14 residues. The CDR3: CASSPGQGFETQYF. CDR3 bases: TGTGCCAGCAGCCCGGGACAGGGTTTCGAGACCCAGTACTTC. The full variable domain, in which reference TRBV7-9 and TRBJ2-5 provide the parts outside the CDR3, is DTGVSQNPRHKITKRGQNVTFRCDPISEHNRLYWYRQTLGQGPEFLTYFQNEAQLEKSRLLSDRFSAERPKGSFSTLEIQRTEQGDSAMYLCASSPGQGFETQYFGPGTRLLVL.

This clone was found a few times. The rearrangement links TRBV2 to TRBJ2-7; 11 bases are a match to TRBD1. CDR3 size: 16 residues. Germline V CDR1 and CDR2: SNHLY, FYNNEI. V dropped 6 bases and J dropped 7; count of bases not matched to a gene: 14. CDR3 protein: CASSETSRDRGLEQYF. CDR3 nucleotides: TGTGCCAGCAGCGAGACATCCCGGGACAGGGGGTTGGAGCAGTACTTC.

The table lists this clone with a count of one. This sample includes further DNA sequences coding for the same CDR3. V is TRBV7-9 and J is TRBJ2-5; D is unclear. Looked up from germline, CDR1 is SEHNR and CDR2 is FQNEAQ (reference sequence). This CDR3 spans 19 amino acids. V was trimmed by 2 bases and J by 2 bases, leaving 24 bases between them. CDR3 DNA: TGTGCCAGCAGCTTAAGAGGTTCGACGTGGCGAGAGAATCAAGAGACCCAGTACTTC. This sequence encodes CASSLRGSTWRENQETQYF.

The gene calls are TRBV19 and TRBJ1-5; D uncertain. CDR1 and CDR2 from the germline V gene are LNHDA and SQIVND (reference sequence). V lost 1 base and J lost 4, with 14 bases in between. The CDR3 runs to 16 residues. The CDR3 loop is CASSIVSIHQNQPQHF. The DNA of the CDR3 is TGTGCCAGTAGTATAGTCTCAATACACCAGAATCAGCCCCAGCATTTT. The complete variable domain, with remaining parts taken from reference TRBV19 and TRBJ1-5, reads DGGITQSPKYLFRKEGQNVTLSCEQNLNHDAMYWYRQDPGQGLRLIYYSQIVNDFQKGDIAEGYSVSREKKESFPLTVTSAQKNPTAFYLCASSIVSIHQNQPQHFGDGTRLSIL.

This rearrangement joins TRBV5-1 to TRBJ2-5, with D perhaps TRBD1 (5 bases). With 5 bases removed from V and 2 bases from J, the gap between germline ends came to 7 bases. The V gene's germline CDR1 is SGHRS and CDR2 YFSETQ. This CDR3 spans 12 amino acids. The CDR3 region has the DNA TGCGCCAGCAGGGACACGCAAGAGACCCAGTACTTC. Amino acids: CASRDTQETQYF.

This rearrangement joins TRBV10-2 to TRBJ2-1; TRBD2 matches at 13 bases. Per germline, CDR1 WSHSY and CDR2 SAAADI. The CDR3 contains 17 residues. Unmatched junction bases numbered 14, after V lost 8 bases and J lost 7 bases. The chain's CDR3 is CASLSGTSGVLGNEQFF. Written as DNA, the CDR3 is TGCGCCAGCTTATCGGGGACTAGCGGGGTGTTGGGGAATGAGCAGTTCTTC.

CDR3 amino acids: CASNRQGAHEKLFF. The DNA for the CDR3 is TGTGCCAGCAACCGACAGGGGGCGCATGAAAAACTGTTTTTT. The chain has TRBV7-9 and TRBJ1-4; 10 bases map to TRBD1. The CDR3 has 14 amino acids. Losses at the gene ends were 7 bases for V and 6 bases for J; bases not matched to a gene: 5. Germline CDR1 is SEHNR and CDR2 is FQNEAQ (reference sequence). Full variable domain (rest looked up from reference TRBV7-9 and TRBJ1-4): DTGVSQNPRHKITKRGQNVTFRCDPISEHNRLYWYRQTLGQGPEFLTYFQNEAQLEKSRLLSDRFSAERPKGSFSTLEIQRTEQGDSAMYLCASNRQGAHEKLFFGSGTQLSVL.

This clone was seen more than once but under ten times. The rearrangement links TRBV15 to TRBJ2-7; weak D call: TRBD1 (6 bases). V was cut by 3 bases and J by 4 bases, with 13 bases left in between. Germline V lookup: CDR1 LNHNV, CDR2 YYDKDF (reference sequence). This CDR3 comprises 14 residues. CDR3 coding DNA: TGTGCCACCAGCAGTCCAGATCAGGGGTACGAGCAGTACTTC. Residues: CATSSPDQGYEQYF.

This clone was picked up a small number of times. The chain carries TRBV6-1 and TRBJ1-5; 9 bases are a match to TRBD1. Germline-derived CDR1 and CDR2 are MNHNS and SASEGT. Losses at the gene ends were 6 bases for V and 6 bases for J; bases not matched to a gene: 6. CDR3 length equals 14 residues. CDR3 amino acids: CASRYRGQGQPQHF. The CDR3 nucleotides read TGTGCCAGCAGGTACAGGGGGCAAGGTCAGCCCCAGCATTTT.

This clone was seen a single time. This chain connects TRBV7-2 to TRBJ1-2, with D unresolved. Per the germline V gene, CDR1 is SGHTA and CDR2 is FQGNSA. The CDR3 loop spans 14 amino acids. The germline V and J ends were trimmed by 0 bases and 3 bases, with 8 bases remaining between them. In DNA, the CDR3 is TGTGCCAGCAGCTTAGCTCAGGATTACTATGGCTACACCTTC. It encodes CASSLAQDYYGYTF.